This TCR beta chain was recorded in a study of T cells in Graves' hyperthyroidism and ophthalmopathy. Study-level results: Researchers found most expanded thyroid clonotypes above 0.001 in blood as well.

Patients between 18 and 65 years old had hyperthyroidism, newly diagnosed and lasting under 2 months. Using around 10 ml of fresh peripheral blood, PBMCs were prepared. The V gene lost 4 bases and the J gene lost 3 bases, with 9 bases spanning the gap. This CDR3 has 13 amino acids. CDR1 is MDHEN and CDR2 is SYDVKM in the germline V gene. As to this clonotype: Its antigen remains unidentified.

Researchers took RNA transcripts and amplified the TCR beta CDR3 regions from them. HTBI primers were the set used in a first-round RT-PCR of the TCR CDR3. Each CDR3 protein is one row after TCRdb ran MiXCR on the multiplex PCR reads. The table records about 260,000 distinct CDR3 sequences, less than 30% of them present only once. Sequenced material: blood. The TCR comes from a man in his forties with Graves' hyperthyroidism that later progressed to Graves' ophthalmopathy. The chain is built from TRBV28 and TRBJ1-1, with no clear D. The chain's CDR3 is CASSWNLDTEAFF. CDR3 nucleotide sequence: TGTGCCAGCAGTTGGAACTTGGACACTGAAGCTTTCTTT. Based on the CDR3 plus reference TRBV28 and TRBJ1-1, the full variable domain is DVKVTQSSRYLVKRTGEKVFLECVQDMDHENMFWYRQDPGLGLRLIYFSYDVKMKEKGDIPEGYSVSREKKERFSLILESASTNQTSMYLCASSWNLDTEAFFGQGTRLTVV.